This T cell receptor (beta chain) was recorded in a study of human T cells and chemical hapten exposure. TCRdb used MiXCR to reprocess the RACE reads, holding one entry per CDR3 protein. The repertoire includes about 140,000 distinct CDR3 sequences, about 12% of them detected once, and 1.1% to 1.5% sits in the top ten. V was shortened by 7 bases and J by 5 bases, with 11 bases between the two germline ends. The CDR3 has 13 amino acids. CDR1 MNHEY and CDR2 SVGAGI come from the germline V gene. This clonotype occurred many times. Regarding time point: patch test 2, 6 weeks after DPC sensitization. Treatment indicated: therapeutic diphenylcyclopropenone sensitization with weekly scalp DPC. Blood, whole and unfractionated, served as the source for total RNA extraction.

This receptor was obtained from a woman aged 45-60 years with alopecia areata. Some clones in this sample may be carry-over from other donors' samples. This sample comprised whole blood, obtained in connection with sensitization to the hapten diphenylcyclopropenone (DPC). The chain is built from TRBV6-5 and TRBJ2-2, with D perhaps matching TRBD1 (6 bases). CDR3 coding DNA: TGTGCCAGCATTAAGGGGGAAACCGGGGAGCTGTTTTTT. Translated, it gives CASIKGETGELFF.